This T cell receptor beta chain was profiled in a study of shared T cell receptors in the human thymus. This table comes from immunoSEQ multiplex PCR, and its TCRdb copy is limited to in-frame clones, with some not included. The top ten clones hold about 0.01% of a sample with hundreds of thousands of clones, 85% to 90% of them seen once. The CDR3 contains 17 residues. Germline V CDR1 and CDR2: MNHEY, SMNVEV (reference sequence). With V trimmed by 5 bases and J by 6 bases, 11 bases remained unmatched. These data are also associated with another study on human thymus T cells.

The sequence derives from a boy younger than two with a congenital heart defect. The V and J genes are TRBV27 and TRBJ2-3; 13 bases are shared with TRBD2. Sequencing was performed on thymocytes. CDR3 in DNA: TGTGCCAGCAGTCTCTCACTAGCGGGAGGGCCGGGGGATACGCAGTATTTT. It translates to CASSLSLAGGPGDTQYF.